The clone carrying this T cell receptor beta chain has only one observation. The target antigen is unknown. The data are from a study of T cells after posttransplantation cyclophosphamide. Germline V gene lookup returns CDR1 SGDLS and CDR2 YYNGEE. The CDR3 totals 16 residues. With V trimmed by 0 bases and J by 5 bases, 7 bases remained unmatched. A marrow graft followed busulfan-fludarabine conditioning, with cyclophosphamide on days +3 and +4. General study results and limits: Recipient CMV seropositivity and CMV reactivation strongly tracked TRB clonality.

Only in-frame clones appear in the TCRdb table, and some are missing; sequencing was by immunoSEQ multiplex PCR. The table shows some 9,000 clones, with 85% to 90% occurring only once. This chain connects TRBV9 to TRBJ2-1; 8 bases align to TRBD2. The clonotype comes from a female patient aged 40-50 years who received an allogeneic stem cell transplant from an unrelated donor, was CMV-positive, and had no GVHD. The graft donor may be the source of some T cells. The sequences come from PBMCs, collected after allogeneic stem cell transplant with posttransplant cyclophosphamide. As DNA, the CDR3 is TGTGCCAGCAGCGTAGTGGTCGGGGGGGCGGACAATGAGCAGTTCTTC. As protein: CASSVVVGGADNEQFF.